This T cell receptor beta chain was captured in a study of control samples from healthy donors and cancer patients. Germline assignment: CDR1 SGHRS and CDR2 YFSETQ. The CDR3 extends over 16 amino acids. With 0 bases clipped from V and 2 bases from J, the junction kept 5 bases outside the gene matches. Assay used: immunoSEQ multiplex PCR; TCRdb lists only in-frame clones, some missing. The sample holds about 94,000 clones, just over 90% seen once. The chain joins TRBV5-1 to TRBJ2-3; 8 bases fit TRBD2. The sequenced sample was blood. The TCR sequence derives from a woman aged 18-30 years in good health. The DNA for the CDR3 is TGCGCCAGCAGCTTGGGGGCTAGCGGGCCCACAGATACGCAGTATTTT. Protein sequence: CASSLGASGPTDTQYF. The entire variable domain, with the rest obtained from reference TRBV5-1 and TRBJ2-3, is as follows: KAGVTQTPRYLIKTRGQQVTLSCSPISGHRSVSWYQQTPGQGLQFLFEYFSETQRNKGNFPGRFSGRQFSNSRSEMNVSTLELGDSALYLCASSLGASGPTDTQYFGPGTRLTVL.